This record looks at one T cell receptor (beta chain) sequence and its context. V lost 0 bases and J lost 7, with 4 bases in between. CDR3 length: 12 amino acids. CDR1 ENHRY and CDR2 SYGVKD come from the germline V gene. This record belongs to a study of blood T cells in healthy people across ages. PCR was performed a second time for about 7 to 11 cycles using a sample-barcoded 5' primer and a J-beta primer mix. TCRdb re-derived calls from the 5' RACE reads in MiXCR, one entry per CDR3 protein. The table shows hundreds of thousands of distinct CDR3 sequences, with 58% occurring only once. The chain couples TRBV10-3 to TRBJ2-1; no clear D. The TCR was taken from a man aged 55-75 years in good health. Input material: blood. The CDR3 sequence is CAISESANEQFF. The CDR3 nucleotides read TGTGCCATCAGTGAGTCAGCAAATGAGCAGTTCTTC.